Each of the 9 T cell receptor beta chains below was sequenced from the same sample in a study of cytomegalovirus exposure and HLA in healthy donors. Primers included in the PCR were 60 Vbeta and 13 Jbeta primers. TCRdb's table, derived via immunoSEQ multiplex PCR, lists solely in-frame clones and lacks some. The sample records some 150,000 clones, less than 90% being singletons. The sequenced material came from PBMCs. These TCRs come from a boy under 10 years old in good health and CMV-seronegative.

V usage is TRBV5-6 and J usage is TRBJ2-5, with 8 positions matching TRBD1. CDR1 and CDR2 from the germline V gene are SGHDT and YYEEEE. The V gene end was trimmed by 4 bases and the J gene end by 4 bases; junction bases not matched to a gene: 6. This CDR3 region has 14 residues. CDR3 protein: CASSPWTGRETQYF. The CDR3 DNA reads as TGTGCCAGCAGCCCTTGGACAGGGCGAGAGACCCAGTACTTC.

The chain uses TRBV14 and TRBJ2-3, with D unresolved. The CDR3 runs to 16 residues. Trimming left V 2 bases short and J 0 bases short, with 12 bases between. Germline V lookup: CDR1 SGHDN, CDR2 FVKESK. CDR3 sequence: CASSQLVTVSTDTQYF. The CDR3 DNA follows: TGTGCCAGCAGCCAATTGGTAACGGTTAGCACAGATACGCAGTATTTT.

The rearrangement links TRBV25-1 to TRBJ2-3; D unresolved. V lost 4 bases, J lost 6 bases, and 11 bases lay in between. The germline CDR1 and CDR2 sequences are MGHDK and SYGVNS. This CDR3 region has 13 residues. Here the CDR3 DNA reads TGTGCCAGCAGTGTCCAGATTCTTGATACGCAGTATTTT. Protein sequence: CASSVQILDTQYF.

The chain carries TRBV6-6 and TRBJ1-4; 7 bases are a match to TRBD1. Germline V gene sequence: CDR1 MNHNY, CDR2 SVGAGI (reference sequence). V was pared by 2 bases and J by 5 bases, with 5 bases of the junction left unmatched. CDR3 length: 15 residues. CDR3 protein: CASSYPGTVNEKLFF. The CDR3 bases are TGTGCCAGCAGTTACCCCGGGACAGTCAATGAAAAACTGTTTTTT.

This clone was observed a handful of times. The chain has TRBV5-6 and TRBJ2-7; TRBD1 matches at 8 bases. In germline, CDR1 is SGHDT, CDR2 YYEEEE. The CDR3 covers 17 residues. Germline trimming cut 4 bases from V and 5 bases from J; bases unmatched to any gene: 17. The CDR3 DNA follows: TGTGCCAGCAGCCGGGGAAAAAGACAGGGGATGTTCCACGAGCAGTACTTC. Translating it yields CASSRGKRQGMFHEQYF.

The rearrangement links TRBV4-1 to TRBJ2-3; D is possibly TRBD2 (5 bases). Deletions cut 2 bases from V and 4 bases from J, with 22 bases between. There are 18 residues in the CDR3. Germline assignment: CDR1 MGHRA and CDR2 YSYEKL. CDR3 DNA sequence: TGCGCCAGCAGCCAATTACGCTTGAGCGGTAAGGAGTCAGATACGCAGTATTTT. As protein: CASSQLRLSGKESDTQYF.

The gene calls are TRBV14 and TRBJ1-6; 7 bases line up with TRBD1. J was trimmed by 7 bases and V by 1 base; bases with no gene match: 7. Germline lookup yields CDR1 SGHDN and CDR2 FVKESK. The CDR3 consists of 16 residues. The CDR3 is CASSQVQGFRNSPLHF. CDR3 bases: TGTGCCAGCAGCCAAGTACAGGGGTTTCGAAATTCACCCCTCCACTTT.

The chain recombines TRBV7-2 with TRBJ2-2, with D hard to call. Trimming removed 8 bases from V and 6 bases from J, with 16 bases in between. Germline CDR1 and CDR2: SGHTA and FQGNSA. The CDR3 extends over 14 amino acids. CDR3 sequence reads: CASGVRTSAGELFF. The DNA of the CDR3 is TGTGCCAGCGGAGTAAGAACCAGCGCCGGGGAGCTGTTTTTT.

V and J are TRBV9 and TRBJ2-2, with D unresolved. With 0 bases removed from V and 4 bases from J, the gap between germline ends came to 4 bases. The germline V gene encodes CDR1 SGDLS and CDR2 YYNGEE. This CDR3 has 13 residues. The chain's CDR3 is CASSVAVTGELFF. CDR3 nucleotides: TGTGCCAGCAGCGTAGCTGTCACCGGGGAGCTGTTTTTT.